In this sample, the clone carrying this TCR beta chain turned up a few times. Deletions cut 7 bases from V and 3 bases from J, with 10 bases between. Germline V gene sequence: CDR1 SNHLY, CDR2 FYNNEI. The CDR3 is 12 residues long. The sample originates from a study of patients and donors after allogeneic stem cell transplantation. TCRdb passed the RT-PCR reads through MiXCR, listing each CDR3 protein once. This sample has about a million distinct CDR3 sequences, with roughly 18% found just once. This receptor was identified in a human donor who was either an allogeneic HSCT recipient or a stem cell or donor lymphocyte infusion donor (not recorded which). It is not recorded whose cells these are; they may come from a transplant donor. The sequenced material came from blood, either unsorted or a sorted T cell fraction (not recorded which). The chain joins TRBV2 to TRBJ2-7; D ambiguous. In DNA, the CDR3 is TGTGCCAGCAAGTCGGAGAGCTACGAGCAGTACTTC. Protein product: CASKSESYEQYF. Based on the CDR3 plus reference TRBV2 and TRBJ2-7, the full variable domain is EPEVTQTPSHQVTQMGQEVILRCVPISNHLYFYWYRQILGQKVEFLVSFYNNEISEKSEIFDDQFSVERPDGSNFTLKIRSTKLEDSAMYFCASKSESYEQYFGPGTRLTVT.